The rows below give T cell receptor beta chains drawn from one sample of a study of T cells in Graves' hyperthyroidism and ophthalmopathy. TCRdb analysed the multiplex PCR reads with MiXCR anew, one entry per CDR3 protein. The table records fewer than 650,000 distinct CDR3 sequences, 13% to 15% of them present only once. The material sequenced was blood. These receptors all come from a woman between 40 and 50 years old with Graves' hyperthyroidism. The CDR3 runs from the conserved cysteine through the conserved F or W. The D gene is left open where the match is weak. Expanded clones get a size class; other rows say once, few or many, or leave the size out.

V gene: TRBV4-1; clone size: many; J gene: TRBJ2-3; D gene: NA; CDR3 protein: CASSQDPFEAPADTQYF; CDR3 DNA: TGCGCCAGCAGCCAAGATCCGTTTGAGGCGCCGGCAGATACGCAGTATTTT
V gene: TRBV28; clone size: many; J gene: TRBJ2-7; D gene: TRBD1; CDR3 protein: CASRQFGDSATYEQYF; CDR3 DNA: TGTGCCAGCAGACAATTCGGGGACAGCGCGACCTACGAGCAGTACTTC
V gene: TRBV7-9; clone size: few; J gene: TRBJ1-6; D gene: NA; CDR3 protein: CASSPGRPYNSPLHF; CDR3 DNA: TGTGCCAGCAGCCCGGGACGGCCCTATAATTCACCCCTCCACTTT
V gene: TRBV20-1; clone size: many; J gene: TRBJ1-2; D gene: NA; CDR3 protein: CSAREQGRGDGYTF; CDR3 DNA: TGCAGTGCTAGAGAGCAGGGGCGCGGCGATGGCTACACCTTC
V gene: TRBV27; clone size: NA; J gene: TRBJ1-1; D gene: NA; CDR3 protein: CASSPLAGNTEAFF; CDR3 DNA: TGTGCCAGCAGTCCTTTAGCGGGGAACACTGAAGCTTTCTTT
V gene: TRBV10-3; clone size: NA; J gene: TRBJ2-2; D gene: TRBD2; CDR3 protein: CAISPGTSGRSAGELFF; CDR3 DNA: TGTGCCATCAGCCCAGGGACTAGCGGGAGGTCTGCCGGGGAGCTGTTTTTT
V gene: TRBV12-3/TRBV12-4; clone size: many; J gene: TRBJ2-1; D gene: TRBD1; CDR3 protein: CASSRTGDYSYNEQFF; CDR3 DNA: TGTGCCAGCAGCCGGACAGGGGACTACTCCTACAATGAGCAGTTCTTC
V gene: TRBV28; clone size: many; J gene: TRBJ1-2; D gene: NA; CDR3 protein: CASSLWGDGYTF; CDR3 DNA: TGTGCCAGCAGTTTATGGGGTGATGGCTACACCTTC
V gene: TRBV6-1; clone size: NA; J gene: TRBJ1-1; D gene: NA; CDR3 protein: CASSYQKGKAFF; CDR3 DNA: TGTGCCAGCAGCTACCAAAAGGGTAAAGCTTTCTTT
V gene: TRBV5-1; clone size: many; J gene: TRBJ2-3; D gene: NA; CDR3 protein: CASSFGRLSDTQYF; CDR3 DNA: TGCGCCAGCAGCTTCGGACGACTCTCCGATACGCAGTATTTT
V gene: TRBV29-1; clone size: NA; J gene: TRBJ2-1; D gene: TRBD2; CDR3 protein: CSVFRTSGNLDEQFF; CDR3 DNA: TGCAGCGTCTTTAGGACTAGCGGGAATCTTGATGAGCAGTTCTTC
V gene: TRBV30; clone size: NA; J gene: TRBJ2-1; D gene: TRBD2; CDR3 protein: CAWSIGTKQFF; CDR3 DNA: TGTGCCTGGAGTATCGGGACTAAGCAGTTCTTC
V gene: TRBV19; clone size: few; J gene: TRBJ2-1; D gene: NA; CDR3 protein: CASSIVASTYNEQFF; CDR3 DNA: TGTGCCAGTAGTATAGTAGCGTCGACCTACAATGAGCAGTTCTTC
V gene: TRBV20-1; clone size: NA; J gene: TRBJ2-7; D gene: TRBD2; CDR3 protein: CSARDGTTFEQYF; CDR3 DNA: TGCAGTGCTAGAGATGGGACTACCTTCGAGCAGTACTTC
V gene: TRBV20-1; clone size: few; J gene: TRBJ2-3; D gene: TRBD1; CDR3 protein: CSARDVERGRADTQYF; CDR3 DNA: TGCAGTGCTAGAGATGTGGAAAGGGGGCGGGCAGATACGCAGTATTTT
V gene: TRBV5-1; clone size: few; J gene: TRBJ1-3; D gene: NA; CDR3 protein: CASSWELTGAGNTIYF; CDR3 DNA: TGCGCCAGCAGCTGGGAGCTTACAGGTGCTGGAAACACCATATATTTT
V gene: TRBV7-7; clone size: few; J gene: TRBJ1-5; D gene: NA; CDR3 protein: CASSLVRAIGNQPQHF; CDR3 DNA: TGTGCTAGCAGCTTAGTCCGTGCTATCGGCAATCAGCCCCAGCATTTT
V gene: TRBV20-1; clone size: many; J gene: TRBJ2-5; D gene: TRBD2; CDR3 protein: CSAQLAGGEKTQYF; CDR3 DNA: TGCAGTGCTCAACTAGCGGGAGGTGAGAAGACCCAGTACTTC
V gene: TRBV28; clone size: many; J gene: TRBJ2-7; D gene: TRBD2; CDR3 protein: CASSSSGTSGIYEQYF; CDR3 DNA: TGTGCCAGCAGTTCCTCCGGGACTAGCGGGATCTACGAGCAGTACTTC
V gene: TRBV4-2; clone size: many; J gene: TRBJ2-7; D gene: NA; CDR3 protein: CASSQGYQDRGYEQYF; CDR3 DNA: TGTGCCAGCAGCCAGGGTTATCAGGACAGAGGCTACGAGCAGTACTTC
V gene: TRBV12-3/TRBV12-4; clone size: NA; J gene: TRBJ1-4; D gene: NA; CDR3 protein: CASRYRDSNEKLFF; CDR3 DNA: TGTGCCAGCAGATACCGGGACTCCAATGAAAAACTGTTTTTT
V gene: TRBV12-3/TRBV12-4; clone size: few; J gene: TRBJ1-3; D gene: TRBD1; CDR3 protein: CASIPPPGQGSSGNTIYF; CDR3 DNA: TGTGCCAGCATACCCCCGCCAGGACAGGGATCCTCTGGAAACACCATATATTTT
V gene: TRBV5-1; clone size: many; J gene: TRBJ2-2; D gene: NA; CDR3 protein: CASNPVSANTGELFF; CDR3 DNA: TGCGCCAGCAATCCTGTTAGCGCGAACACCGGGGAGCTGTTTTTT
V gene: TRBV20-1; clone size: NA; J gene: TRBJ1-4; D gene: TRBD1; CDR3 protein: CSAKGEGAQANEKLFF; CDR3 DNA: TGCAGTGCCAAGGGGGAGGGGGCGCAAGCTAATGAAAAACTGTTTTTT
V gene: TRBV28; clone size: many; J gene: TRBJ2-2; D gene: TRBD1; CDR3 protein: CASSWGQGVDTGELFF; CDR3 DNA: TGTGCCAGCAGTTGGGGACAGGGGGTTGATACCGGGGAGCTGTTTTTT
V gene: TRBV3-1; clone size: many; J gene: TRBJ2-5; D gene: TRBD2; CDR3 protein: CASSQGRTSGRETQYF; CDR3 DNA: TGTGCCAGCAGCCAAGGCCGGACTAGCGGGAGAGAGACCCAGTACTTC
V gene: TRBV5-1; clone size: many; J gene: TRBJ1-1; D gene: NA; CDR3 protein: CASSLERQSSEAFF; CDR3 DNA: TGCGCCAGCAGCTTGGAACGCCAGTCCTCTGAAGCTTTCTTT
V gene: TRBV20-1; clone size: once; J gene: TRBJ1-6; D gene: NA; CDR3 protein: CSARDRTSSYNSPLHF; CDR3 DNA: TGCAGTGCTAGAGATCGGACGAGCTCCTATAATTCACCCCTCCACTTT
V gene: TRBV29-1; clone size: many; J gene: TRBJ2-1; D gene: NA; CDR3 protein: CSVEEQVTYNEQFF; CDR3 DNA: TGCAGCGTTGAAGAACAGGTGACCTACAATGAGCAGTTCTTC
V gene: TRBV29-1; clone size: NA; J gene: TRBJ2-7; D gene: NA; CDR3 protein: CSVASDYEQYF; CDR3 DNA: TGCAGCGTTGCCTCCGACTACGAGCAGTACTTC
V gene: TRBV3-1; clone size: many; J gene: TRBJ1-5; D gene: NA; CDR3 protein: CASSQDRVQPQHF; CDR3 DNA: TGTGCCAGCAGCCAAGACAGGGTACAGCCCCAGCATTTT
V gene: TRBV5-1; clone size: NA; J gene: TRBJ2-2; D gene: NA; CDR3 protein: CATRPFTGELFF; CDR3 DNA: TGCGCCACCCGACCATTCACCGGGGAGCTGTTTTTT
V gene: TRBV7-8; clone size: many; J gene: TRBJ2-1; D gene: NA; CDR3 protein: CASSPGGSSYNEQFF; CDR3 DNA: TGTGCCAGCAGCCCCGGGGGTAGCTCCTACAATGAGCAGTTCTTC
V gene: TRBV6-1; clone size: many; J gene: TRBJ1-2; D gene: TRBD1; CDR3 protein: CASSPGTGDGYTF; CDR3 DNA: TGTGCCAGCAGTCCCGGGACAGGGGATGGCTACACCTTC
V gene: TRBV7-9; clone size: many; J gene: TRBJ2-1; D gene: TRBD2; CDR3 protein: CASSLALASGTSSYNEQFF; CDR3 DNA: TGTGCCAGCAGCTTAGCGTTGGCTAGCGGTACGAGCTCCTACAATGAGCAGTTCTTC
V gene: TRBV19; clone size: NA; J gene: TRBJ1-2; D gene: NA; CDR3 protein: CASKPRDTFWYGYTF; CDR3 DNA: TGTGCCAGTAAACCCCGGGACACCTTCTGGTATGGCTACACCTTC
V gene: TRBV10-1; clone size: NA; J gene: TRBJ2-3; D gene: NA; CDR3 protein: CASSGGSAQYF; CDR3 DNA: TGCGCCAGCTCTGGAGGGAGTGCGCAGTATTTT
V gene: TRBV28; clone size: many; J gene: TRBJ1-2; D gene: NA; CDR3 protein: CASTTPALTYGYTF; CDR3 DNA: TGTGCCAGCACTACACCTGCCCTGACCTATGGCTACACCTTC
V gene: TRBV7-2; clone size: many; J gene: TRBJ2-5; D gene: NA; CDR3 protein: CASGEGWYETQYF; CDR3 DNA: TGTGCCAGCGGTGAGGGGTGGTACGAGACCCAGTACTTC
V gene: TRBV12-3/TRBV12-4; clone size: many; J gene: TRBJ1-1; D gene: NA; CDR3 protein: CASSQGGFLYTEAFF; CDR3 DNA: TGTGCCAGCAGTCAAGGGGGTTTCTTGTACACTGAAGCTTTCTTT
V gene: TRBV30; clone size: NA; J gene: TRBJ2-7; D gene: NA; CDR3 protein: CAWSGGQGFEQYF; CDR3 DNA: TGTGCCTGGTCGGGGGGACAAGGTTTCGAGCAGTACTTC
V gene: TRBV12-3/TRBV12-4; clone size: many; J gene: TRBJ2-7; D gene: NA; CDR3 protein: CASSLRRSYEQYF; CDR3 DNA: TGTGCCAGCAGTCTCAGACGGTCCTACGAGCAGTACTTC
V gene: TRBV5-1; clone size: many; J gene: TRBJ2-1; D gene: NA; CDR3 protein: CASSSGQLPYNEQFF; CDR3 DNA: TGCGCCAGCAGCTCGGGTCAGCTCCCCTACAATGAGCAGTTCTTC
V gene: TRBV2; clone size: many; J gene: TRBJ2-1; D gene: TRBD2; CDR3 protein: CASSGGGTNEQFF; CDR3 DNA: TGTGCCAGCAGTGGGGGAGGGACGAATGAGCAGTTCTTC
V gene: TRBV7-2; clone size: many; J gene: TRBJ2-5; D gene: TRBD2; CDR3 protein: CASRSGGETQYF; CDR3 DNA: TGTGCCAGCAGATCGGGGGGTGAGACCCAGTACTTC
V gene: TRBV7-3; clone size: NA; J gene: TRBJ2-6; D gene: NA; CDR3 protein: CASSYGIPGSGANVLTF; CDR3 DNA: TGTGCCAGCAGTTACGGAATCCCCGGGTCTGGGGCCAACGTCCTGACTTTC
V gene: TRBV28; clone size: NA; J gene: TRBJ2-4; D gene: TRBD2; CDR3 protein: CASRNRLAGVKNIQYF; CDR3 DNA: TGTGCCAGCAGAAATCGACTAGCGGGAGTCAAAAACATTCAGTACTTC
V gene: TRBV29-1; clone size: many; J gene: TRBJ2-7; D gene: TRBD2; CDR3 protein: CSVDGLAGDEQYF; CDR3 DNA: TGCAGCGTTGATGGACTAGCGGGAGACGAGCAGTACTTC
V gene: TRBV20-1; clone size: many; J gene: TRBJ2-5; D gene: TRBD2; CDR3 protein: CSAGLAGEETQYF; CDR3 DNA: TGCAGTGCAGGCCTAGCGGGAGAGGAGACCCAGTACTTC
V gene: TRBV7-8; clone size: many; J gene: TRBJ2-5; D gene: NA; CDR3 protein: CASSSQAGTQYF; CDR3 DNA: TGTGCCAGCAGCTCCCAGGCGGGGACCCAGTACTTC
V gene: TRBV3-1; clone size: many; J gene: TRBJ2-1; D gene: NA; CDR3 protein: CASSQEKRNEQFF; CDR3 DNA: TGTGCCAGCAGCCAAGAAAAGCGCAATGAGCAGTTCTTC
V gene: TRBV3-1; clone size: many; J gene: TRBJ1-1; D gene: NA; CDR3 protein: CASSQVGRNTEAFF; CDR3 DNA: TGTGCCAGCAGCCAAGTGGGTAGAAACACTGAAGCTTTCTTT
V gene: TRBV20-1; clone size: NA; J gene: TRBJ2-5; D gene: TRBD1; CDR3 protein: CSARKDRGETQYF; CDR3 DNA: TGCAGTGCTAGAAAAGACAGGGGAGAGACCCAGTACTTC
V gene: TRBV5-5; clone size: many; J gene: TRBJ1-1; D gene: TRBD1; CDR3 protein: CASSPGQIMNTEAFF; CDR3 DNA: TGTGCCAGCAGCCCGGGACAGATCATGAACACTGAAGCTTTCTTT
V gene: TRBV4-1; clone size: few; J gene: TRBJ2-7; D gene: NA; CDR3 protein: CASSQGLDEYYEQYF; CDR3 DNA: TGCGCCAGCAGCCAAGGTCTAGATGAATACTACGAGCAGTACTTC
V gene: TRBV2; clone size: many; J gene: TRBJ1-1; D gene: NA; CDR3 protein: CASSEEAVPNTEAFF; CDR3 DNA: TGTGCCAGCAGTGAAGAGGCAGTCCCTAACACTGAAGCTTTCTTT